The present T cell receptor beta chain was sequenced within a study of monozygotic twins with inflammatory bowel disease. TCRdb reanalyzed the 5' RACE reads, giving one entry per CDR3 protein sequence and no DNA. The sample data list over 130,000 distinct CDR3 sequences. This CDR3 comprises 13 residues. From germline, CDR1 is DFQATT and CDR2 SNEGSKA (reference sequence). This TCR was recovered from a human donor with ulcerative colitis or Crohn's disease, or a healthy co-twin of an affected twin (not recorded which). Input material: blood. This chain connects TRBV20-1 to TRBJ1-5; the TCRdb D gene call, TRBD1, has no DNA to confirm it. The CDR3 loop reads CSAEDSRNQPQHF.